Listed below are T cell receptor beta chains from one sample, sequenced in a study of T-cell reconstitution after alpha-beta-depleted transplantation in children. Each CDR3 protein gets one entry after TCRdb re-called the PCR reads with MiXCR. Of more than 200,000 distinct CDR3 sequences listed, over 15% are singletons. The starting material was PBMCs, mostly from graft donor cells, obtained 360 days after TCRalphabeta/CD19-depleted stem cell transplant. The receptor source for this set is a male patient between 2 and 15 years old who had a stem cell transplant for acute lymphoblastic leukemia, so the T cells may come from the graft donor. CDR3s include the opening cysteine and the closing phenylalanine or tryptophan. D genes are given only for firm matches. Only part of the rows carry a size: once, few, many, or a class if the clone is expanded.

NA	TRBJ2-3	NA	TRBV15	CATSSDLDTQYF	TGTGCCACCAGCAGTGATCTAGATACGCAGTATTTT
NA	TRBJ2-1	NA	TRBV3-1	CASSRGPGKYNEQFF	TGTGCCAGCAGCCGAGGCCCAGGGAAGTACAATGAGCAGTTCTTC
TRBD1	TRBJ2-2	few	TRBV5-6	CASSSNWDRLNTGELFF	TGTGCCAGCAGCTCGAATTGGGACAGGCTGAACACCGGGGAGCTGTTTTTT
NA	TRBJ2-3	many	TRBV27	CASSLYGDWGTDTQYF	TGTGCCAGCAGTTTATACGGGGATTGGGGCACAGATACGCAGTATTTT
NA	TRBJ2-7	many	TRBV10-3	CAISDPGLGLNEQYF	TGTGCCATCAGTGATCCGGGCCTCGGACTTAACGAGCAGTACTTC
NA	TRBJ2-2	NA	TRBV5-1	CASSHGRGATGELFF	TGCGCCAGCAGTCACGGACGGGGGGCCACCGGGGAGCTGTTTTTT
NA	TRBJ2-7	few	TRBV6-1	CASSHTRAGFEQYF	TGTGCCAGCAGTCATACTAGGGCCGGGTTCGAGCAGTACTTC
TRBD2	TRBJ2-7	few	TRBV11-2	CASRPAGGAGEQYF	TGTGCCAGCAGACCCGCGGGGGGTGCCGGCGAGCAGTACTTC
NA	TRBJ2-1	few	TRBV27	CASGEGGHRTYNEQFF	TGTGCCAGCGGGGAGGGGGGACATAGGACCTACAATGAGCAGTTCTTC
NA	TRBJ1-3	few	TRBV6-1	CASRPTVPRNTIYF	TGTGCCAGCAGACCGACAGTCCCGAGAAACACCATATATTTT
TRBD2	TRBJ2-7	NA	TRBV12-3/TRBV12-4	CASSYGGVRGEQYF	TGTGCCAGCAGTTATGGGGGGGTGCGTGGCGAGCAGTACTTC
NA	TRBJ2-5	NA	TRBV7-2	CASSEGAETQYF	TGTGCCAGCAGCGAAGGGGCAGAGACCCAGTACTTC
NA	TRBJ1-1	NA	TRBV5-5	CASSLRRVDTEAFF	TGTGCCAGCAGCTTGAGGAGGGTGGACACTGAAGCTTTCTTT
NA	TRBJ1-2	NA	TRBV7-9	CASSFSTGGGYTF	TGTGCCAGCAGCTTTTCGACGGGCGGAGGCTACACCTTC
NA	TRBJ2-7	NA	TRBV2	CASSLKGRSSEQYF	TGTGCCAGCAGTCTTAAGGGGAGGTCCTCCGAGCAGTACTTC
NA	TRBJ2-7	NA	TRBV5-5	CASSLGVWSYEQYF	TGTGCCAGCAGCTTGGGGGTCTGGTCCTACGAGCAGTACTTC
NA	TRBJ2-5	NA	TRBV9	CASSVGGGGMETQYF	TGTGCCAGCAGCGTAGGGGGAGGGGGTATGGAGACCCAGTACTTC
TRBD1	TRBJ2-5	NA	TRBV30	CACHRGLETQYF	TGTGCCTGCCACAGGGGCTTGGAGACCCAGTACTTC
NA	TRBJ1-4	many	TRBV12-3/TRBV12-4	CASSSTGANEKLFF	TGTGCCAGCAGCTCGACCGGGGCTAATGAAAAACTGTTTTTT
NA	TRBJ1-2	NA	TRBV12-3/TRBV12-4	CASSLSANYGYTF	TGTGCCAGCAGTCTCTCGGCTAACTATGGCTACACCTTC
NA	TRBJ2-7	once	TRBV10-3	CAISDSGHPYEQYF	TGTGCCATCAGTGACTCGGGACACCCCTACGAGCAGTACTTC
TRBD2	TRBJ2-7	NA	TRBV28	CASSQTLAGAAYEQYF	TGTGCCAGCAGTCAGACACTAGCGGGAGCCGCCTACGAGCAGTACTTC
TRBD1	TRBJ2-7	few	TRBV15	CATSRDLPGQGYEQYF	TGTGCCACCAGCAGAGATCTCCCGGGACAGGGTTACGAGCAGTACTTC
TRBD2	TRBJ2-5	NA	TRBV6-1	CASSDGAGRGETQYF	TGTGCCAGCAGTGACGGGGCAGGGAGGGGAGAGACCCAGTACTTC
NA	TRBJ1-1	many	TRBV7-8	CASSLESFVTLNTEAFF	TGTGCCAGCAGCTTAGAATCCTTCGTGACCCTGAACACTGAAGCTTTCTTT
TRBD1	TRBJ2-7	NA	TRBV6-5	CASIDRDYEQYF	TGTGCCAGCATTGACAGGGATTACGAGCAGTACTTC
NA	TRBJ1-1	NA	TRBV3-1	CASSQGWLSRDTEAFF	TGTGCCAGCAGCCAAGGTTGGCTTTCGAGGGACACTGAAGCTTTCTTT
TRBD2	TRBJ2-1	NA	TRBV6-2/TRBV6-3	CASSQGTSELNEQFF	TGTGCCAGCAGTCAAGGGACTAGCGAACTCAATGAGCAGTTCTTC
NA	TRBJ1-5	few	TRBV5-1	CASSLSARFVHQPQHF	TGCGCCAGCAGCTTGTCCGCCCGCTTTGTTCATCAGCCCCAGCATTTT
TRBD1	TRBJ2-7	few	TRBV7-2	CASSTDRREQYF	TGTGCCAGCAGCACGGACAGGCGCGAGCAGTACTTC
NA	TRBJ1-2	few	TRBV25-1	CASSVGVTYGYTF	TGTGCCAGCAGTGTTGGGGTAACCTATGGCTACACCTTC
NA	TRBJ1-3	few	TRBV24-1	CATSTSGNTIYF	TGTGCCACCAGTACCTCCGGGAACACCATATATTTT
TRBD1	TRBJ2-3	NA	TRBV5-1	CASSWDREIGYTQYF	TGCGCCAGCAGTTGGGACAGGGAAATTGGATATACGCAGTATTTT
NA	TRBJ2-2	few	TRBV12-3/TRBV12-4	CASSFEVAGELFF	TGTGCCAGCAGTTTTGAGGTGGCCGGGGAGCTGTTTTTT
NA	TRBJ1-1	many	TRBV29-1	CSVEVGGRLNTEAFF	TGCAGCGTTGAAGTGGGGGGGCGGCTGAACACTGAAGCTTTCTTT
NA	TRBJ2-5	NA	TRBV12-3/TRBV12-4	CASSQDDRQETQYF	TGTGCCAGCAGCCAAGACGACCGGCAAGAGACCCAGTACTTC
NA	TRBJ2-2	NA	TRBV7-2	CASSLVNGIANTGELFF	TGTGCCAGCAGCTTAGTCAATGGAATCGCGAACACCGGGGAGCTGTTTTTT
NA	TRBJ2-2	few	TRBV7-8	CATLGGTSANTGELFF	TGTGCCACCCTGGGGGGTACCTCCGCGAACACCGGGGAGCTGTTTTTT
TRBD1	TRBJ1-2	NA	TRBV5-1	CASSQQPGTESLYGYTF	TGCGCCAGCAGCCAACAACCCGGGACAGAAAGCCTCTATGGCTACACCTTC
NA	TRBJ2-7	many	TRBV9	CASSERVGAYEQYF	TGTGCCAGCAGCGAGAGGGTCGGGGCCTACGAGCAGTACTTC
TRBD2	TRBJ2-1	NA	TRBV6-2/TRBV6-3	CASSWRLAGGWAEQFF	TGTGCCAGCAGTTGGAGACTAGCGGGTGGGTGGGCTGAGCAGTTCTTC
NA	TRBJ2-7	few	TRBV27	CASSFGQAPSYEQYF	TGTGCCAGCAGTTTTGGCCAGGCCCCTTCCTACGAGCAGTACTTC
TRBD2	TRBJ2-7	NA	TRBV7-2	CASSWTSGDLYEQYF	TGTGCCAGCAGCTGGACTAGCGGGGATCTGTACGAGCAGTACTTC
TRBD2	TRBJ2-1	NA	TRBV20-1	CSARDWGGRARQFF	TGCAGTGCTAGAGATTGGGGCGGGAGGGCCAGGCAGTTCTTC
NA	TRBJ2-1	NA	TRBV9	CASSPLGGPSYNEQFF	TGTGCCAGCAGCCCATTGGGCGGACCCTCCTACAATGAGCAGTTCTTC
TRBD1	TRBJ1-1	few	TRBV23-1	CASSQSRPRRTGAFF	TGCGCCAGCAGTCAATCGAGACCTCGTAGGACAGGAGCTTTCTTT
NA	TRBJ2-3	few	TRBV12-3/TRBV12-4	CASSLRGPPSGDTQYF	TGTGCCAGCAGTTTGCGGGGACCCCCTTCAGGAGATACGCAGTATTTT